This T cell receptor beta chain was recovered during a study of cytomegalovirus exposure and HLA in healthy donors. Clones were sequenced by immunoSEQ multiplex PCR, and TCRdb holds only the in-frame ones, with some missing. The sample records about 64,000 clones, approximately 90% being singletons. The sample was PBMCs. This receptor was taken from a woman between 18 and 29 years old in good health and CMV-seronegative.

CDR3 nucleotide sequence: TGTGCCAGCAGCTTTCGACAGGCCTACAGCTCCTACGAGCAGTACTTC. It translates to CASSFRQAYSSYEQYF. This chain links TRBV5-6 with TRBJ2-7, with D maybe TRBD1 (6 bases). The CDR3 consists of 16 residues. The V end lost 2 bases, the J end lost 0 bases, and 15 bases lay between the germline ends. Germline assignment: CDR1 SGHDT and CDR2 YYEEEE.